Below are 28 T cell receptor beta chains sequenced from a single sample in a study of PD-L1 blockade in urothelial cancer. Time point here: pretreatment peripheral blood. The assay was immunoSEQ multiplex PCR, and TCRdb's table has in-frame clones only and misses some. The repertoire consists of roughly 120,000 clones, with about four fifths occurring once and the leading ten covering 3.2%. The input for sequencing was PBMCs, taken around atezolizumab (anti-PD-L1) treatment. All receptors come from a man between 50 and 59 years old with urothelial cancer.

A few counts support this clone. The rearrangement joins TRBV9 to TRBJ2-2, with a weak D call TRBD2 (6 bases). Looked up from germline, CDR1 is SGDLS and CDR2 is YYNGEE. V was clipped by 6 bases and J by 9 bases, with 15 bases between them. CDR3 length: 13 residues. The CDR3 is CASTGLFSRELFF. The CDR3 region has the DNA TGTGCCAGCACGGGACTCTTCTCTCGGGAGCTGTTTTTT.

The chain links TRBV6-5 to TRBJ1-1; 9 positions agree with TRBD1. J gave up 0 bases and V 10 bases, and 6 bases lay outside the gene matches. This CDR3 region has 14 residues. CDR1 MNHEY and CDR2 SVGAGI come from the germline V gene. As DNA, the CDR3 is TGTGCCACCCGGCGGGACAGGGTGAACACTGAAGCTTTCTTT. As protein: CATRRDRVNTEAFF.

This chain links TRBV6-4 with TRBJ2-1; 7 bases agree with TRBD1. Germline lookup yields CDR1 MRHNA and CDR2 SNTAGT. J lost 0 bases, V lost 9 bases, and 11 bases had no gene match. There are 16 residues in the CDR3. CDR3 protein: CASKKYGTDSYNEQFF. In DNA form, the CDR3 reads TGTGCCAGTAAGAAGTATGGGACAGACTCCTACAATGAGCAGTTCTTC.

This clone was recorded only once. The identical CDR3 is also encoded by other nucleotide sequences in the sample. J is TRBJ2-7 and V is TRBV19; possibly TRBD1 for D (6 bases). Germline V gives CDR1 LNHDA, CDR2 SQIVND (reference sequence). The ends were cut back, 1 base at V and 3 bases at J, with 10 bases in the middle. The CDR3 is 14 residues long. The CDR3: CASSIGTGNYEQYF. CDR3 nucleotides: TGTGCCAGTAGTATAGGAACAGGGAACTACGAGCAGTACTTC.

The rearrangement links TRBV14 to TRBJ2-6; no definite D call. The CDR3 runs to 15 residues. Trimming took off 4 bases at V and 1 base at J, with 8 bases between the two ends. Germline loops: CDR1 SGHDN, CDR2 FVKESK. The chain's CDR3 is CASSPITSGANVLTF. CDR3 in DNA: TGTGCCAGCAGCCCCATCACATCTGGGGCCAACGTCCTGACTTTC.

The chain links TRBV7-9 to TRBJ2-7; 11 positions agree with TRBD2. CDR1 and CDR2 (germline): SEHNR, FQNEAQ (reference sequence). This CDR3 comprises 16 residues. After removal of 6 bases from V and 3 bases from J, the junction contained 10 bases not matched to a gene. This CDR3 is CASSRGSGRGGYEQYF. As DNA, the CDR3 is TGTGCCAGCAGTCGAGGTAGCGGGAGGGGAGGCTACGAGCAGTACTTC.

CDR3 in amino acids: CASSMGSAGGRLGEQYF. CDR3 nucleotides: TGTGCCAGTAGTATGGGGTCTGCGGGAGGACGTTTGGGTGAGCAGTACTTC. V is TRBV19 and J is TRBJ2-7, with 8 bases matching TRBD2. Germline loops: CDR1 LNHDA, CDR2 SQIVND (reference sequence). The V and J ends lost 3 bases and 7 bases, in that order; junction bases with no gene match: 17. This CDR3 is 17 amino acids long.

The chain combines TRBV18 with TRBJ2-5; tentative D call: TRBD2 (5 bases). V lost 3 bases and J lost 4, with 15 bases in between. Looked up from germline, CDR1 is KGHSH and CDR2 is LQKENI. CDR3 length equals 15 residues. CDR3 coding DNA: TGTGCCAGCTCACCCCCCTTGGTAGGAGGAGAGACCCAGTACTTC. Amino acid sequence: CASSPPLVGGETQYF.

The V and J genes are TRBV19 and TRBJ2-1, with 9 nucleotides matching TRBD1. The germline V gene has CDR1 LNHDA and CDR2 SQIVND (reference sequence). The CDR3 is 16 amino acids. The ends lost 3 bases at V and 4 bases at J; junction bases unmatched: 7. This chain's CDR3 is CASSISGTGLYNEQFF. The CDR3 coding sequence is TGTGCCAGTAGTATCTCCGGGACAGGGTTATACAATGAGCAGTTCTTC.

The chain employs TRBV28 and TRBJ1-1, with TRBD1 as a possible D gene (5 bases). This CDR3 is built from 16 residues. Germline V gene lookup returns CDR1 MDHEN and CDR2 SYDVKM. The V gene lost 6 bases and the J gene lost 3 bases, with 20 bases spanning the gap. The CDR3 region is CASRLRTTNRDTEAFF. The CDR3 coding sequence is TGTGCCAGCAGGCTAAGGACAACGAATCGGGACACTGAAGCTTTCTTT.

The rearrangement links TRBV6-5 to TRBJ2-1; 11 nucleotides align to TRBD2. The CDR3 runs to 15 residues. Per germline, CDR1 MNHEY and CDR2 SVGAGI. V trimming: 2 bases; J trimming: 7 bases; junction bases outside the gene matches: 4. Here the CDR3 reads CASSYTASGRNEQFF. CDR3 DNA: TGTGCCAGCAGTTACACGGCTAGCGGGAGGAATGAGCAGTTCTTC.

The V and J genes are TRBV27 and TRBJ1-2; D remains ambiguous. CDR3 length: 15 residues. Trimming took off 3 bases at V and 7 bases at J, with 18 bases between the two ends. The germline CDR1 and CDR2 sequences are MNHEY and SMNVEV (reference sequence). CDR3 sequence (DNA): TGTGCCAGCAGTTTTAACCCTTCCTGGCGGGGTGGCTACACCTTC. Residues: CASSFNPSWRGGYTF.

This sequence joins TRBV19 and TRBJ2-7, with D perhaps matching TRBD2 (5 bases). Germline V gene sequence: CDR1 LNHDA, CDR2 SQIVND (reference sequence). V lost 6 bases and J lost 2, with 8 bases in between. The CDR3 has 12 amino acids. The CDR3 reads CASSPGAYEQYF. DNA of the CDR3: TGTGCCAGTAGCCCCGGGGCCTACGAGCAGTACTTC. The full variable domain, with the rest looked up from reference TRBV19 and TRBJ2-7, is DGGITQSPKYLFRKEGQNVTLSCEQNLNHDAMYWYRQDPGQGLRLIYYSQIVNDFQKGDIAEGYSVSREKKESFPLTVTSAQKNPTAFYLCASSPGAYEQYFGPGTRLTVT.

The CDR3 sequence: CASSQTPTDTQYF. CDR3 DNA sequence: TGCGCCAGCAGCCAAACTCCCACAGATACGCAGTATTTT. The chain joins TRBV10-1 to TRBJ2-3, with no clear D. In germline, CDR1 is WNHNN, CDR2 SYGVQD (reference sequence). The V and J ends lost 6 bases and 2 bases respectively, with 9 bases between them. The CDR3 contains 13 residues.

The chain is built from TRBV9 and TRBJ2-3; 12 bases fit TRBD2. The germline V gene has CDR1 SGDLS and CDR2 YYNGEE. There are 15 residues in the CDR3. V gave up 3 bases and J gave up 6 bases; unmatched junction bases: 5. The CDR3 bases are TGTGCCAGCAGCGCGACTAGCGGGAGAGTGGATACGCAGTATTTT. Residues: CASSATSGRVDTQYF.

V gene TRBV30 combines with J gene TRBJ1-1, with 7 bases aligning to TRBD1. Germline lookup yields CDR1 GTSNPN and CDR2 SVGIG (reference sequence). J gave up 8 bases and V 3 bases, and 3 bases lay outside the gene matches. The CDR3 contains 11 residues. The CDR3 sequence: CAWRDRREAFF. In DNA, the CDR3 is TGTGCCTGGAGGGACAGGAGAGAAGCTTTCTTT.

A single count supports this clone. This chain joins TRBV6-7 and TRBJ2-5; 7 bases map to TRBD1. TRBV6-7 is an open reading frame whose function is uncertain. CDR3 length: 13 residues. The junction had 3 bases not matched to a gene; V was cut back by 5 bases and J by 3 bases. In DNA form, the CDR3 reads TGTGCCAGCAGTGGCAGGGGGAAAGAGACCCAGTACTTC. It encodes CASSGRGKETQYF.

The V gene is TRBV5-1, the J gene TRBJ2-3; 11 nucleotides agree with TRBD2. Germline CDR1 SGHRS, CDR2 YFSETQ. After removal of 1 base from V and 2 bases from J, the junction contained 3 bases not matched to a gene. This CDR3 has 16 residues. In DNA, the CDR3 is TGCGCCAGCAGCTTGCCGACTAGCGGGAACACAGATACGCAGTATTTT. Its translation is CASSLPTSGNTDTQYF.

Comments on this clone: Different DNA sequences within this sample yield the same CDR3. This chain connects TRBV2 to TRBJ1-1; D uncertain. V shed 3 bases and J shed 1 base, with 6 bases lying between them. The germline V gene has CDR1 SNHLY and CDR2 FYNNEI. The CDR3 consists of 13 residues. CDR3: CASSDFRNTEAFF. The CDR3 bases are TGTGCCAGCAGTGATTTTAGGAACACTGAAGCTTTCTTT.

Written as DNA, the CDR3 is TGTGCCAGTAGCCCGGCACAGGGATACGAGCAGTACTTC. Protein sequence: CASSPAQGYEQYF. The rearrangement joins TRBV19 to TRBJ2-7; tentative D call: TRBD1 (6 bases). V was cut by 6 bases and J by 4 bases, with 13 bases left in between. This CDR3 comprises 13 residues. Germline lookup yields CDR1 LNHDA and CDR2 SQIVND (reference sequence).

This rearrangement joins TRBV5-4 to TRBJ1-1; 7 bases fit TRBD1. Germline CDR1 reads SGHNT; CDR2 reads YYREEE (reference sequence). The V segment lost 0 bases and the J segment 4 bases; nucleotides outside the gene matches: 3. This CDR3 has 14 residues. This chain's CDR3 is CASSLGDRATEAFF. CDR3 nucleotides: TGTGCCAGCAGCTTGGGCGACAGGGCCACTGAAGCTTTCTTT. Based on the CDR3 plus reference TRBV5-4 and TRBJ1-1, the full variable domain is ETGVTQSPTHLIKTRGQQVTLRCSSQSGHNTVSWYQQALGQGPQFIFQYYREEENGRGNFPPRFSGLQFPNYSSELNVNALELDDSALYLCASSLGDRATEAFFGQGTRLTVV.

The J gene is TRBJ2-7, the V gene TRBV2; 10 nucleotides align to TRBD1. This CDR3 is 13 amino acids long. Germline loops: CDR1 SNHLY, CDR2 FYNNEI. V dropped 4 bases and J dropped 6; count of bases not matched to a gene: 3. CDR3 loop: CASSAGQGREQYF. DNA of the CDR3: TGTGCCAGCAGTGCGGGACAGGGGCGCGAGCAGTACTTC.

This clone has only one observation. The J gene is TRBJ2-1, the V gene TRBV2; the match to TRBD2 covers 7 bases. This CDR3 has 15 residues. Trimming at V came to 8 bases and at J to 5 bases, leaving 12 bases not matched to a gene. The V gene's germline CDR1 is SNHLY and CDR2 FYNNEI. CDR3: CASLGWGREDNEQFF. Here the CDR3 DNA reads TGTGCCAGCCTCGGATGGGGGAGGGAAGACAATGAGCAGTTCTTC.

This sequence joins TRBV7-9 and TRBJ2-5; weak D call: TRBD2 (6 bases). V was pared by 2 bases and J by 4 bases, with 11 bases between. In germline, CDR1 is SEHNR, CDR2 FQNEAQ (reference sequence). CDR3 length: 14 amino acids. The CDR3 DNA reads as TGTGCCAGCAGCTTAAATGGAGCGGGAGAGACCCAGTACTTC. As protein: CASSLNGAGETQYF.

The V call is TRBV27, the J call TRBJ1-1; D gene unclear. V was clipped by 9 bases and J by 1 base, with 9 bases between them. This CDR3 is 12 amino acids long. Germline CDR1 and CDR2: MNHEY and SMNVEV (reference sequence). In nucleotides, the CDR3 is TGTGCCAGGCTACGGGAGAACACTGAAGCTTTCTTT. Protein sequence: CARLRENTEAFF.

The genes are TRBV19 and TRBJ1-2; 7 positions agree with TRBD1. Trimming cost V 3 bases and J 7 bases; bases outside gene matches: 8. The germline gives CDR1 LNHDA, CDR2 SQIVND (reference sequence). The CDR3 is 14 amino acids. This chain's CDR3 is CASSIGQERGGYTF. CDR3 DNA: TGTGCCAGTAGTATCGGACAGGAAAGGGGTGGCTACACCTTC.

The chain carries TRBV28 and TRBJ2-4; 11 bases align to TRBD2. CDR3 size: 18 residues. V shed 7 bases, J shed 0 bases, and the junction held 11 bases outside the gene matches. Germline-derived CDR1 and CDR2 are MDHEN and SYDVKM. The CDR3 region has the DNA TGTGCCAGCACCCATGACCGACTAGCGGGGATAGCCAAAAACATTCAGTACTTC. Translating it yields CASTHDRLAGIAKNIQYF.

The V and J genes are TRBV5-1 and TRBJ2-7; a possible D gene is TRBD2 (6 bases). The germline V gene has CDR1 SGHRS and CDR2 YFSETQ. Trimming shortened V by 3 bases and J by 1 base, and 20 bases separated the two germline ends. There are 17 residues in the CDR3. This CDR3 reads CASSSSGTSTSSYEQYF. CDR3 bases: TGCGCCAGCAGCTCTTCCGGGACTTCGACCTCATCCTACGAGCAGTACTTC.